Reported below is one T cell receptor beta chain. In its sample, this clone was seen a few times. The specificity of this receptor is unknown. No base quality information exists; no much larger clone differs at one position. The library was generated by the immunoSEQ multiplex PCR assay. The clones in this table, taken by TCRdb from immuneACCESS, are in-frame only. Not every clone is retained; where verified, under half of the shortfall comes from an unresolved V gene, and the cause of the rest is unknown. For this sample there are approximately 730,000 clones; approximately 85% appear just once. The top ten clones comprise about 0.011% of the sample. This entry comes from a study of shared T cell receptors in the human thymus (dated by TCRdb to 2020 to 2023). For the study in its entirety: The study examined how self-reactive, shared T-cell receptor alpha chains are generated in the human thymus.

Here V drops 4 bases and J drops 3 bases, and the junction holds 9 bases not matched to any gene. From the cysteine up to the phenylalanine, the CDR3 has a length of 16 residues. The only DNA kept is the CDR3, 48 bases in frame from the first base. Based on the germline V gene (reference sequence), the CDR1 and CDR2 sequences are SEHNR and FQNEAQ. The same data also contributed to another study, on human thymus T cells. As the second paper documents: Immunologically healthy infants undergoing open corrective cardiac surgery for congenital heart defects in Finland were used as donors. Thymus tissue was collected as surgical resects that were removed during corrective cardiac surgery. Usage of V and J gene segments appeared to be biased in both the thymic and the peripheral blood repertoires. According to the related research, thymic TCR repertoires were highly overlapping among unrelated individuals. The study used under 10 infant thymus samples plus four related peripheral blood samples to characterize TCR alpha and beta repertoires. The cohort included six male and a couple of female infants, with donor ages spanning 7 to 244 days. Thymocytes were freed from the tissue by mechanical means and kept at -70 degrees C as pellets of about 9-30 million cells. A QIAsymphony instrument was used to extract genomic DNA from frozen cell pellets. The immunoSEQ multiplex PCR assay was used to amplify the TCRB and TCRAD loci from a standardized amount of quality-controlled genomic DNA. The V(D)J region was spanned by amplicons of a length sufficient to cover the CDR3 and to identify V and J genes. Through the commercial immunoSEQ service, the amplicons were sequenced on an Illumina platform. Corrections for primer bias and sequencing errors followed previously described methods, while TCRAD and TCRB definitions were based on the IMGT database. immunoSEQ Analyzer 3.0 and VDJTools were used for repertoire analysis, which covered basic statistics, V/J segment usage, diversity estimates, rarefaction and pairwise overlap. Diversity was estimated using the Chao1, ChaoE, Efron-Thisted, Shannon and inverse Simpson indices, and was also estimated on datasets down-sampled to the size of the smallest sample. Repertoire overlap used strict matching of CDR3 nucleotide sequence, V gene and J gene, with Jaccard-based multidimensional scaling clustering. On average, about 800,000 unique TCRB clonotypes were obtained from thymus samples, compared with about 84,000 from blood samples.

Here the chain combines TRBV7-9 and TRBJ1-3; 7 central bases correspond to TRBD1. The specimen sequenced was thymocytes. The sequence derives from a girl younger than two with a congenital heart defect. Donor details come from another sample of the same person, matched by shared clones. The CDR3 loop reads CASSSEQPGGGNTIYF. The nucleotide sequence reads as follows: TGTGCCAGCAGCTCAGAGCAACCAGGGGGTGGAAACACCATATATTTT.